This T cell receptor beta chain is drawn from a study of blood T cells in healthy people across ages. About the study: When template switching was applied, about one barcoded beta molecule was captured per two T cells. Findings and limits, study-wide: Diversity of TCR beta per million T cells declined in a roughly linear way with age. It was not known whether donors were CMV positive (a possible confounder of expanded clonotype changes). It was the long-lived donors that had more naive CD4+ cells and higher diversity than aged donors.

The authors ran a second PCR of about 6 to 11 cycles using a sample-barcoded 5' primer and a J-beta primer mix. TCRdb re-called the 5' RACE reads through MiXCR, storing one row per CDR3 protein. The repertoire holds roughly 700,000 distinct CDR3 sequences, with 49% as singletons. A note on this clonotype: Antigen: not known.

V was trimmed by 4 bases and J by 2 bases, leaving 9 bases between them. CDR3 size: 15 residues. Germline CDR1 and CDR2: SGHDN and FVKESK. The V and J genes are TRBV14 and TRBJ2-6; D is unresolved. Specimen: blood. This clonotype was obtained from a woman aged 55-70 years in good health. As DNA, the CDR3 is TGTGCCAGCAGCCGTTCGGACCCTGGGGCCAACGTCCTGACTTTC. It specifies CASSRSDPGANVLTF.